This passage covers 11 T cell receptor beta chains from one sample sequenced in a study of blood T cell repertoires in COVID-19. TCRdb keeps only in-frame clones here, not all; method: immunoSEQ multiplex PCR. The sample yields fewer than 120,000 clones, roughly four fifths seen once. Material: peripheral blood. The source is a woman aged 60-75 years with acute or convalescent COVID-19.

This sequence joins TRBV28 and TRBJ1-2; 9 bases fit TRBD1. The CDR3 length is 15 residues. The trim removed 7 bases at V and 4 bases at J, leaving 10 bases unmatched. CDR1 and CDR2 (germline): MDHEN, SYDVKM. The CDR3 loop reads CASTIQGAPLYGYTF. CDR3 in DNA: TGTGCCAGCACTATACAGGGGGCTCCCCTCTATGGCTACACCTTC.

The chain employs TRBV2 and TRBJ1-2; D remains ambiguous. V lost 6 bases, J lost 2 bases, and 16 bases lay in between. This CDR3 is 15 amino acids long. Per germline, CDR1 SNHLY and CDR2 FYNNEI. Written as DNA, the CDR3 is TGTGCCAGCAGGGAACTCGGGATGGGGAACTATGGCTACACCTTC. Its translation is CASRELGMGNYGYTF.

The chain is built from TRBV7-3 and TRBJ1-2; 8 bases are a match to TRBD1. The junction had 6 bases not matched to a gene; V was cut back by 5 bases and J by 7 bases. Germline lookup yields CDR1 SGHTA and CDR2 FQGTGA. The CDR3 extends over 13 amino acids. CDR3 in DNA: TGTGCCAGCAGCGCCCGGACAGGGAGTGGCTACACCTTC. The encoded protein is CASSARTGSGYTF.

A single count supports this clone. The chain couples TRBV5-1 to TRBJ1-5; 7 bases fit TRBD1. The CDR3 contains 14 residues. Germline CDR1 and CDR2: SGHRS and YFSETQ. The V segment lost 0 bases and the J segment 4 bases; nucleotides outside the gene matches: 1. In DNA form, the CDR3 reads TGCGCCAGCAGCTTGGAACAGGGGAATCAGCCCCAGCATTTT. It specifies CASSLEQGNQPQHF.

V gene TRBV2 combines with J gene TRBJ2-3, with D possibly TRBD1 on 6 matching bases. Trimming cost V 8 bases and J 1 base, with 7 bases left between them. Germline loops: CDR1 SNHLY, CDR2 FYNNEI. The length of the CDR3 is 12 residues. As DNA, the CDR3 is TGTGCCAGCTCAGGGGGCACAGATACGCAGTATTTT. Translating it yields CASSGGTDTQYF.

The chain joins TRBV18 to TRBJ2-2; D uncertain. Per germline, CDR1 KGHSH and CDR2 LQKENI. The germline V and J ends were trimmed by 3 bases and 0 bases, with 8 bases remaining between them. This CDR3 has 15 residues. CDR3 bases: TGTGCCAGCTCACCTACACCTCCGAACACCGGGGAGCTGTTTTTT. Its translation: CASSPTPPNTGELFF.

The rearrangement links TRBV29-1 to TRBJ1-1; 11 nucleotides match TRBD1. The CDR3 runs to 14 residues. Germline CDR1 and CDR2: SQVTM and ANQGSEA. Unmatched junction bases numbered 5, after V lost 4 bases and J lost 4 bases. The CDR3 sequence: CSVGKGTGGTEAFF. The CDR3 DNA is TGCAGCGTTGGAAAAGGGACAGGGGGCACTGAAGCTTTCTTT.

This clone was seen more than once but under ten times. This chain connects TRBV20-1 to TRBJ2-7, with 9 nucleotides matching TRBD1. The CDR3 runs to 11 residues. From germline, CDR1 is DFQATT and CDR2 SNEGSKA (reference sequence). CDR3 nucleotide sequence: TGCGGGACAGGGACCCCCTACGAGCAGTACTTC. This gives the protein CGTGTPYEQYF.

The chain has TRBV28 and TRBJ2-7, with 7 positions matching TRBD1. The CDR3 runs 15 residues. V dropped 1 base and J dropped 5; count of bases not matched to a gene: 8. Germline V gene lookup returns CDR1 MDHEN and CDR2 SYDVKM. The DNA for the CDR3 is TGTGCCAGCAGTTTATCGATGACAGGGAAGAACGAGCAGTACTTC. Encoded protein: CASSLSMTGKNEQYF.

The chain is built from TRBV6-5 and TRBJ2-5; D call uncertain. Trimming left V 2 bases short and J 1 base short, with 8 bases between. The CDR3 has 14 amino acids. Germline V CDR1 and CDR2: MNHEY, SVGAGI. CDR3 DNA sequence: TGTGCCAGCAGTTACCTCCCCGGCCAAGAGACCCAGTACTTC. Translating it yields CASSYLPGQETQYF.

This clone is a singleton in its sample. The genes are TRBV3-1 (or the pseudogene TRBV3-2) and TRBJ2-5, with TRBD2 matching over 7 bases. The CDR3 length is 14 residues. CDR1 LGHDT and CDR2 YNNKEL come from the germline V gene (reference sequence). V was pared by 6 bases and J by 3 bases, with 7 bases of the junction left unmatched. The CDR3 DNA reads as TGTGCCAGCAGAAATGGGGGGGGAAAAGAGACCCAGTACTTC. This sequence encodes CASRNGGGKETQYF.